This entry is about one T cell receptor beta chain. Its cognate antigen is unknown. The assay was immunoSEQ multiplex PCR, and TCRdb's table has in-frame clones only and misses some. This sample has 65,000 to 80,000 clones, with approximately 84% found just once. The data belong to a study of T cells in localized non-small cell lung cancer. Points from the study as a whole: One tumor region alone was sequenced, and heterogeneity therefore remains possible. An association was observed between higher blood T cell density and longer overall survival. Maximal T cell clonality occurred in uninvolved adjacent lung, with tumor ranking below it. Appearances in adjacent lung were noted for a median 57 of the top 100 tumor clones.

Germline values: CDR1 SGHTA, CDR2 FQGNSA. V shed 3 bases and J shed 2 bases, with 11 bases lying between them. The CDR3 consists of 14 residues. This sequence joins TRBV7-2 and TRBJ2-7; D ambiguous. Material: peripheral blood, obtained before any cancer treatment. This sequence was found in a female donor of 60 years or more with stage I lung adenocarcinoma. This CDR3 is CASSFSASTYEQYF. In DNA, the CDR3 is TGTGCCAGCAGCTTTTCGGCCAGTACCTACGAGCAGTACTTC.